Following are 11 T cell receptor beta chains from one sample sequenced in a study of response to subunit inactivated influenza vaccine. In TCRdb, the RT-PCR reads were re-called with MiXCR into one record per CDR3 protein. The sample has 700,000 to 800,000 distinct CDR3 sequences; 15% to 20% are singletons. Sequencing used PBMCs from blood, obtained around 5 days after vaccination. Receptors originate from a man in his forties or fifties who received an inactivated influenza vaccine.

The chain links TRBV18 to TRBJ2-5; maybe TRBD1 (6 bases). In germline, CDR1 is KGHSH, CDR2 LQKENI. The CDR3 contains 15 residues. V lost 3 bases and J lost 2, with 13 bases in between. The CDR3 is CASSPLTGRQETQYF. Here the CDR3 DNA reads TGTGCCAGCTCACCTCTGACAGGACGTCAAGAGACCCAGTACTTC. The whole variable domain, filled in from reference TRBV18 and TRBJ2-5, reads NAGVMQNPRHLVRRRGQEARLRCSPMKGHSHVYWYRQLPEEGLKFMVYLQKENIIDESGMPKERFSAEFPKEGPSILRIQQVVRGDSAAYFCASSPLTGRQETQYFGPGTRLLVL.

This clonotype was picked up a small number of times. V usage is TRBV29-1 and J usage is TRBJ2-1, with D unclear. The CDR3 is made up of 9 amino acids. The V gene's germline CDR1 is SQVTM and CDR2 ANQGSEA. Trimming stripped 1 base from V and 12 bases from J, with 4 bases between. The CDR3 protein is CSVEGGQFF. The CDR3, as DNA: TGCAGCGTTGAAGGGGGGCAGTTCTTC.

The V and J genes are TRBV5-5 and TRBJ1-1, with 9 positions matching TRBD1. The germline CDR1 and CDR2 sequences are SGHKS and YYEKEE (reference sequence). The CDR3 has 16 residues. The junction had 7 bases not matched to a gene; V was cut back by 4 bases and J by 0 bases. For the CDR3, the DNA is TGTGCCAGCAGCCACCCCGGACAGGGGATGAACACTGAAGCTTTCTTT. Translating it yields CASSHPGQGMNTEAFF.

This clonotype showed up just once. Here the CDR3 reads CASSGPPGGETQYF. The CDR3 bases are TGTGCCAGCAGTGGTCCCCCGGGGGGGGAGACCCAGTACTTC. The V gene is TRBV25-1, the J gene TRBJ2-5; the match to TRBD2 covers 8 bases. The CDR3 totals 14 residues. The V gene end was trimmed by 4 bases and the J gene end by 5 bases; junction bases not matched to a gene: 6. Per germline, CDR1 MGHDK and CDR2 SYGVNS. Using reference TRBV25-1 and TRBJ2-5 for the parts outside the CDR3, the full variable domain is EADIYQTPRYLVIGTGKKITLECSQTMGHDKMYWYQQDPGMELHLIHYSYGVNSTEKGDLSSESTVSRIRTEHFPLTLESARPSHTSQYLCASSGPPGGETQYFGPGTRLLVL.

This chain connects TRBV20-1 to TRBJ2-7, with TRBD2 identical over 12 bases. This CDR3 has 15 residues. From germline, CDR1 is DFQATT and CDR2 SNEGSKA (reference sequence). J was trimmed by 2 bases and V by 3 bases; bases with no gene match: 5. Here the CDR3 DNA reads TGCAGTGCTAGCCCACCTAGCGGGAGGGCCTACGAGCAGTACTTC. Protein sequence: CSASPPSGRAYEQYF.

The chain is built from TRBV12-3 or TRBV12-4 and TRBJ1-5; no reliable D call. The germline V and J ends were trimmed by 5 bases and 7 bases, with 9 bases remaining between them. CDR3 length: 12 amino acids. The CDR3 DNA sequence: TGTGCCAGCAGTAATACAGACCAGCCCCAGCATTTT. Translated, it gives CASSNTDQPQHF.

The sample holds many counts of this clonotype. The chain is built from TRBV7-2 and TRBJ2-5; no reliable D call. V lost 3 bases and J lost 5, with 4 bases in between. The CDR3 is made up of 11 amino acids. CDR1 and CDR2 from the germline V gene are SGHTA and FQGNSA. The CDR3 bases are TGTGCCAGCAGCTTTATGGAGACCCAGTACTTC. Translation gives CASSFMETQYF.

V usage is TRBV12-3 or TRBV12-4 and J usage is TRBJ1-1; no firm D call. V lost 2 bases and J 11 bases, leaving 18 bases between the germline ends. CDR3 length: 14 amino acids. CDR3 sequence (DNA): TGTGCCAGCAGTTTAAGGTCAGTGCCATACGGGGCTTTCTTT. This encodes CASSLRSVPYGAFF.

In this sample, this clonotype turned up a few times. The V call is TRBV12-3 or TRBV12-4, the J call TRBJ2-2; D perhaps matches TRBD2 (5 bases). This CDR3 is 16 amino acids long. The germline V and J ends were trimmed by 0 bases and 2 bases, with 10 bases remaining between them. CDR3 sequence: CASSLALGLNTGELFF. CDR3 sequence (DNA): TGTGCCAGCAGTTTAGCGCTCGGACTTAACACCGGGGAGCTGTTTTTT.

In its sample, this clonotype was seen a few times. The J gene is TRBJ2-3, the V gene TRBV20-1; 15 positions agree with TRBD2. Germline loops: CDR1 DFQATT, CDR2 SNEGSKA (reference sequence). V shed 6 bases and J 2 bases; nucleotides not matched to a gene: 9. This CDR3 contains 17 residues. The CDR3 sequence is CSASGLAGGPITDTQYF. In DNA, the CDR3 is TGCAGTGCCTCAGGACTAGCGGGAGGGCCGATCACAGATACGCAGTATTTT.

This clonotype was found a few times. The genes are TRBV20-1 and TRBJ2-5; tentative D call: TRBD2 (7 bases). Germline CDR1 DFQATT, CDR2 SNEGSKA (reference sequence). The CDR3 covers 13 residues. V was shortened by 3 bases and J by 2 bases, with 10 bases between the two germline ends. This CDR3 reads CSASGGPQETQYF. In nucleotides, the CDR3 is TGCAGTGCTAGCGGGGGGCCACAAGAGACCCAGTACTTC.